This T cell receptor beta chain stems from a study of blood T cell repertoires in COVID-19. Turning to the study itself: The origin of the acute and convalescent COVID-19 samples was the United States, Italy and Spain.

Authors' processing steps: From reference gene primer amplification, estimates of nucleated cell counts were derived. The method was immunoSEQ multiplex PCR; TCRdb's version includes in-frame clones alone and lacks a portion of them. V and J calls and clone size are copied from that table; D and trimming were computed from the DNA. The sample holds a few hundred thousand clones, 87% seen once. CDR3 length: 16 amino acids. CDR1 and CDR2 from the germline V gene are ENHRY and SYGVKD. V was clipped by 8 bases and J by 0 bases, with 14 bases between them. Participants were aged roughly 18 to 90 years from around 26 US areas. Grouping used clinical history reported by participants in a survey and questionnaire.

The TCR was taken from a man between 18 and 35 years old with acute COVID-19. The chain recombines TRBV10-3 with TRBJ2-6; tentative D call: TRBD2 (6 bases). The specimen was PBMCs or T cells enriched from blood (not recorded which). The CDR3 loop is CAIPREPNSGANVLTF. The CDR3 region has the DNA TGTGCCATCCCCCGGGAGCCTAACTCTGGGGCCAACGTCCTGACTTTC.